These 27 T cell receptor beta chains were all obtained from the same sample, sequenced in a study of blood T cell repertoires in COVID-19. Profiled with immunoSEQ multiplex PCR; TCRdb holds only in-frame clones, not every one. The repertoire holds around 58,000 clones, with approximately 87% as singletons. The sequenced material came from peripheral blood. The receptor set was obtained from a human donor in a cohort sampled during active COVID-19.

V is TRBV6-6 and J is TRBJ2-5; D is unclear. CDR1 is MNHNY and CDR2 is SVGAGI in the germline V gene (reference sequence). Trimming removed 0 bases at V and 0 bases at J, with 5 bases between. The CDR3 runs 14 residues. As DNA, the CDR3 is TGTGCCAGCAGTTACTCACTGTACCAAGAGACCCAGTACTTC. Protein: CASSYSLYQETQYF.

This clone occurred a few times. The chain employs TRBV19 and TRBJ1-2; TRBD1 is a possible D gene (6 bases). CDR1 is LNHDA, CDR2 SQIVND, per germline (reference sequence). The V gene lost 10 bases and the J gene lost 4 bases, with 16 bases spanning the gap. The CDR3 is 13 residues long. The CDR3 bases are TGTGCCACCGGAAGGGGGGGGCTCTATGGCTACACCTTC. Residues: CATGRGGLYGYTF.

The chain joins TRBV10-3 to TRBJ1-6; D is possibly TRBD1 (6 bases). CDR3 length equals 14 residues. CDR1 ENHRY and CDR2 SYGVKD come from the germline V gene. Trimming took off 4 bases at V and 11 bases at J, with 15 bases between the two ends. This chain's CDR3 is CAISVGGKGAPLHF. DNA of the CDR3: TGTGCCATCAGTGTCGGGGGGAAGGGGGCACCCCTCCACTTT.

The chain uses TRBV5-1 and TRBJ2-3; 10 bases line up with TRBD2. Germline loops: CDR1 SGHRS, CDR2 YFSETQ. The ends lost 4 bases at V and 2 bases at J; junction bases unmatched: 4. The CDR3 is made up of 15 amino acids. The CDR3 sequence: CASSVLAGTTDTQYF. CDR3 in DNA: TGCGCCAGCAGCGTACTAGCGGGGACCACAGATACGCAGTATTTT.

This clone was seen only once. Distinct nucleotide sequences in the sample also encode this CDR3. The rearrangement joins TRBV7-3 to TRBJ2-1; 9 nucleotides line up with TRBD1. The CDR3 loop spans 18 amino acids. Germline V CDR1 and CDR2: SGHTA, FQGTGA. The V and J ends lost 1 base and 6 bases, in that order; junction bases with no gene match: 13. CDR3 protein: CASSLREGGTGSRNEQFF. The CDR3 coding sequence is TGTGCCAGCAGCTTAAGGGAGGGCGGGACAGGGTCTCGCAATGAGCAGTTCTTC.

The CDR3 sequence: CASSPQPGQGGHEQYF. In DNA form, the CDR3 reads TGTGCCAGCAGTCCCCAACCGGGACAGGGGGGCCACGAGCAGTACTTC. The chain links TRBV6-2 or TRBV6-3 to TRBJ2-7; 11 positions agree with TRBD1. There are 16 residues in the CDR3. Germline assignment: CDR1 MNHEY and CDR2 SVGEGT. The J segment lost 5 bases and the V segment lost 5 bases, leaving 11 bases of the junction unmatched.

The chain is built from TRBV5-1 and TRBJ2-7; 10 nucleotides agree with TRBD2. The ends lost 4 bases at V and 5 bases at J; junction bases unmatched: 15. The CDR3 spans 17 residues. CDR1 is SGHRS and CDR2 is YFSETQ in the germline V gene. CDR3 sequence: CASSPRLTSGRGDEQYF. The CDR3 DNA reads TGCGCCAGCAGCCCACGGCTGACTAGCGGGCGTGGCGACGAGCAGTACTTC.

This chain uses TRBV2 with TRBJ1-2; maybe TRBD1 (5 bases). The CDR3 sequence is 12 residues long. CDR1 and CDR2 (germline): SNHLY, FYNNEI. The V gene lost 6 bases and the J gene lost 4 bases, with 9 bases spanning the gap. The CDR3: CASRQGTYGYTF. CDR3 sequence (DNA): TGTGCCAGCAGGCAGGGTACCTATGGCTACACCTTC.

The V call is TRBV10-3, the J call TRBJ1-2; no reliable D call. V lost 6 bases and J lost 3, with 11 bases in between. The V gene's germline CDR1 is ENHRY and CDR2 SYGVKD. The CDR3 totals 13 residues. This CDR3 reads CAISPDGDYGYTF. CDR3 coding DNA: TGTGCCATCAGCCCAGACGGGGACTATGGCTACACCTTC.

The rearrangement links TRBV5-8 to TRBJ2-5; D is possibly TRBD1 (5 bases). The CDR3 sequence is 14 residues long. Germline V gene lookup returns CDR1 SGHTS and CDR2 YDEGEE. The V end lost 3 bases, the J end lost 2 bases, and 11 bases lay between the germline ends. CDR3 sequence reads: CASSSRQFQETQYF. The DNA for the CDR3 is TGTGCCAGCAGCTCACGACAGTTTCAAGAGACCCAGTACTTC.

This clone is labeled medium-sized. V is TRBV7-9 and J is TRBJ1-4, with D possibly matching TRBD1 (6 bases). Germline values: CDR1 SEHNR, CDR2 FQNEAQ (reference sequence). V was cut by 6 bases and J by 4 bases, with 15 bases left in between. The CDR3 runs to 15 residues. The CDR3 DNA sequence: TGTGCCAGCAGTACGACAGGCCGCATTAATGAAAAACTGTTTTTT. This codes for CASSTTGRINEKLFF.

The chain joins TRBV5-1 to TRBJ1-1; D gene unclear. CDR1 and CDR2 (germline): SGHRS, YFSETQ. The V gene lost 7 bases and the J gene lost 4 bases, with 11 bases spanning the gap. This CDR3 is built from 12 residues. The CDR3 region has the DNA TGCGCCAGCCGAGGCCTTGGCACTGAAGCTTTCTTT. This gives the protein CASRGLGTEAFF.

The V call is TRBV4-3, the J call TRBJ1-1; 8 bases match TRBD1. The V and J ends lost 5 bases and 4 bases, in that order; junction bases with no gene match: 9. The CDR3 sequence is 15 residues long. The V gene's germline CDR1 is LGHNA and CDR2 YSLEER. In DNA, the CDR3 is TGCGCCAGCAGCTCCCGGACAGGGTCGGGCACTGAAGCTTTCTTT. Its protein product is CASSSRTGSGTEAFF.

The chain combines TRBV5-1 with TRBJ2-1, with a tentative D call TRBD1 (6 bases). CDR3 length: 14 amino acids. The V end was cut by 4 bases, the J end by 8 bases, with 16 bases between. CDR1 is SGHRS, CDR2 YFSETQ, per germline. This CDR3 reads CASSLQGSGDEQFF. In nucleotides, the CDR3 is TGCGCCAGCAGCCTACAGGGTTCCGGGGATGAGCAGTTCTTC.

V and J are TRBV4-1 and TRBJ1-1; D is perhaps TRBD1 (5 bases). The CDR3 length is 16 residues. V was cut by 3 bases and J by 1 base, with 15 bases left in between. Germline lookup yields CDR1 MGHRA and CDR2 YSYEKL. The CDR3 protein is CASSHGKPGGNTEAFF. CDR3 coding DNA: TGCGCCAGCAGCCACGGGAAACCGGGGGGGAACACTGAAGCTTTCTTT.

The chain is built from TRBV3-1 (or the pseudogene TRBV3-2) and TRBJ2-4, with 8 bases identical to TRBD1. The trim removed 5 bases at V and 6 bases at J, leaving 9 bases unmatched. CDR1 is LGHDT and CDR2 is YNNKEL in the germline V gene (reference sequence). The CDR3 covers 15 residues. CDR3 DNA: TGTGCCAGCAGCTCATCCGCGGGACAGGCAAACATTCAGTACTTC. As protein: CASSSSAGQANIQYF.

This clone counts as large (0.1 to 1%). J is TRBJ2-4 and V is TRBV19, with D perhaps matching TRBD1 (6 bases). Germline CDR1 and CDR2: LNHDA and SQIVND (reference sequence). There are 13 residues in the CDR3. Trimming removed 3 bases from V and 7 bases from J, with 10 bases in between. The CDR3 loop is CASSIGQGNIQYF. The DNA of the CDR3 is TGTGCCAGTAGTATTGGGCAGGGGAACATTCAGTACTTC. Based on the CDR3 plus reference TRBV19 and TRBJ2-4, the full variable domain is DGGITQSPKYLFRKEGQNVTLSCEQNLNHDAMYWYRQDPGQGLRLIYYSQIVNDFQKGDIAEGYSVSREKKESFPLTVTSAQKNPTAFYLCASSIGQGNIQYFGAGTRLSVL.

This clone was detected once. The CDR3 bases are TGTGCCAGTAGTGTGCAGGGGGCCGGGGAGCTGTTTTTT. It yields the protein CASSVQGAGELFF. V gene TRBV19 combines with J gene TRBJ2-2, with TRBD1 identical over 7 bases. Germline-derived CDR1 and CDR2 are LNHDA and SQIVND (reference sequence). The CDR3 runs 13 residues. With 5 bases clipped from V and 6 bases from J, the junction kept 3 bases outside the gene matches.

J is TRBJ1-1 and V is TRBV7-2, with D perhaps TRBD1 (5 bases). Germline CDR1 reads SGHTA; CDR2 reads FQGNSA. Deletions cut 9 bases from V and 7 bases from J, with 18 bases between. This CDR3 comprises 13 residues. The CDR3 reads CASLVGQGLEAFF. CDR3 DNA sequence: TGTGCCAGTTTGGTAGGGCAGGGCCTTGAAGCTTTCTTT. The variable domain in full, with the rest retrieved from reference TRBV7-2 and TRBJ1-1, is GAGVSQSPSNKVTEKGKDVELRCDPISGHTALYWYRQSLGQGLEFLIYFQGNSAPDKSGLPSDRFSAERTGGSVSTLTIQRTQQEDSAVYLCASLVGQGLEAFFGQGTRLTVV.

The chain recombines TRBV6-5 with TRBJ1-5; D is unclear. The CDR3 length is 15 residues. Trimming took off 0 bases at V and 7 bases at J, with 13 bases between the two ends. Looked up from germline, CDR1 is MNHEY and CDR2 is SVGAGI. CDR3 DNA: TGTGCCAGCAGTTACTCGAAAGGAGCGTTCCAGCCCCAGCATTTT. As protein: CASSYSKGAFQPQHF.

The rearrangement uses TRBV11-2 and TRBJ1-1, with D perhaps TRBD1 (5 bases). Between the trimmed V and J ends, which lost 1 base and 4 bases, there was a span of 10 bases. CDR3 length equals 14 residues. The germline CDR1 and CDR2 sequences are SGHAT and FQNNGV. In DNA form, the CDR3 reads TGTGCCAGCAGCTTAGCCGACAGTGGCACTGAAGCTTTCTTT. Protein product: CASSLADSGTEAFF. The variable domain in full, completed from reference TRBV11-2 and TRBJ1-1, reads EAGVAQSPRYKIIEKRQSVAFWCNPISGHATLYWYQQILGQGPKLLIQFQNNGVVDDSQLPKDRFSAERLKGVDSTLKIQPAKLEDSAVYLCASSLADSGTEAFFGQGTRLTVV.

The rearrangement links TRBV11-2 to TRBJ2-5; 9 nucleotides line up with TRBD2. This CDR3 spans 16 amino acids. Unmatched junction bases numbered 6, after V lost 2 bases and J lost 2 bases. Germline V gene sequence: CDR1 SGHAT, CDR2 FQNNGV. The CDR3 DNA reads TGTGCCAGCAGCTTAAGGGGGACTAGCCAACAAGAGACCCAGTACTTC. Protein: CASSLRGTSQQETQYF. The whole variable domain, remainder taken from reference TRBV11-2 and TRBJ2-5, is EAGVAQSPRYKIIEKRQSVAFWCNPISGHATLYWYQQILGQGPKLLIQFQNNGVVDDSQLPKDRFSAERLKGVDSTLKIQPAKLEDSAVYLCASSLRGTSQQETQYFGPGTRLLVL.

The V gene is TRBV2, the J gene TRBJ1-2; weak D call: TRBD1 (6 bases). The CDR3 loop spans 16 amino acids. CDR1 is SNHLY and CDR2 is FYNNEI in the germline V gene. Trimming took 6 bases from V and 2 from J, leaving 19 bases between them. The CDR3 DNA reads TGTGCCAGCAGCGCATACAGGGTAGGGGAGAACTATGGCTACACCTTC. It is translated as CASSAYRVGENYGYTF.

As to this clone: The same CDR3 can be traced to other DNA sequences in this sample. CDR3 amino acids: CASSQDRGIYGYTF. CDR3 in DNA: TGTGCCAGCAGCCAAGACCGCGGGATCTATGGCTACACCTTC. The chain joins TRBV3-1 (or the pseudogene TRBV3-2) to TRBJ1-2; D gene uncertain. Per germline, CDR1 LGHDT and CDR2 YNNKEL (reference sequence). V lost 0 bases to trimming and J lost 4 bases, with 9 bases between them. The CDR3 has 14 residues.

The chain links TRBV19 to TRBJ2-7; 9 bases are shared with TRBD1. This CDR3 region has 15 residues. The germline V gene has CDR1 LNHDA and CDR2 SQIVND (reference sequence). V dropped 2 bases and J dropped 6; count of bases not matched to a gene: 8. The CDR3 sequence is CASSIRQGGIFEQYF. CDR3 nucleotide sequence: TGTGCCAGTAGTATAAGACAGGGGGGGATCTTCGAGCAGTACTTC.

Here the CDR3 DNA reads TGTGCCAGCAGTTCCCTCGGGGGATACACTGAAGCTTTCTTT. It codes for CASSSLGGYTEAFF. The rearrangement uses TRBV6-2 or TRBV6-3 and TRBJ1-1; the D gene is possibly TRBD1 (5 bases). CDR3 length equals 14 residues. Germline-derived CDR1 and CDR2 are MNHEY and SVGEGT. Trimming shortened V by 4 bases and J by 3 bases, and 12 bases separated the two germline ends.

This rearrangement joins TRBV24-1 to TRBJ2-3, with D possibly matching TRBD2 (6 bases). Germline loops: CDR1 KGHDR, CDR2 SFDVKD. The CDR3 sequence is 15 residues long. Trimming stripped 10 bases from V and 3 bases from J, with 19 bases between. CDR3 coding DNA: TGTGCCACAGCCCCCCGGGGACTCCCAACAGATACGCAGTATTTT. Translating it yields CATAPRGLPTDTQYF.